The rows below give T cell receptor beta chains drawn from one sample of a study of control samples from healthy donors and cancer patients. Here immunoSEQ multiplex PCR was the method, and the copy in TCRdb shows in-frame clones only, minus some. The top ten hold 0.58% of the sample, which has 100,000 to 150,000 clones, 80% to 95% seen once. The specimen was PBMCs. Receptors originate from a man older than 75 with head and neck cancer. Both conserved end residues are part of each CDR3. The D gene is left open where the match is weak.

d_gene,j_gene,v_gene,CDR3nt,CDR3aa
NA,TRBJ2-7,TRBV20-1,TGCAGTGCTAGTAAAGGGCCTGGCGAGCAGTACTTC,CSASKGPGEQYF
NA,TRBJ2-5,TRBV6-2/TRBV6-3,TGTGCCAGCAGCCCTCCGGTACATTCACGGAAAGAGACCCAGTACTTC,CASSPPVHSRKETQYF
NA,TRBJ2-5,TRBV5-4,TGTGCCAGCAGCTTGGTTGATCAAGAGACCCAGTACTTC,CASSLVDQETQYF
NA,TRBJ1-1,TRBV6-5,TGTGCCAGCAGTTCGACACAGATTAACACTGAAGCTTTCTTT,CASSSTQINTEAFF
NA,TRBJ1-2,TRBV2,TGTGCCAGCAGTCCCGGGGGTAACTATGGCTACACCTTC,CASSPGGNYGYTF
NA,TRBJ1-3,TRBV3-1/TRBV3-2,TGTGCCAGCAGCCACGACCCGGGTAGGGCTGGAAACACCATATATTTT,CASSHDPGRAGNTIYF
TRBD1,TRBJ1-1,TRBV29-1,TGCAGCGTTGAACGGGGACAGGTTTCCCACTTT,CSVERGQVSHF
NA,TRBJ2-2,TRBV2,TGTGCCAGCAGCCGGACACCCACCGGGGAGCTGTTTTTT,CASSRTPTGELFF
TRBD1,TRBJ2-7,TRBV30,TGTGCCTGGAGTGTACAGGGGACCCTGGCATACGAGCAGTACTTC,CAWSVQGTLAYEQYF
TRBD1,TRBJ2-7,TRBV19,TGTGCCAGTACCTCCCGGTATCGGGACAGGGTGGGCGAGCAGTACTTC,CASTSRYRDRVGEQYF
NA,TRBJ2-7,TRBV19,TGTGCCAGTAGTCCCCGGCAGGGGGGATACGAGCAGTACTTC,CASSPRQGGYEQYF
NA,TRBJ1-3,TRBV5-1,TGCGCCAGCAGCGGGGAAACTGGAAACACCATATATTTT,CASSGETGNTIYF